The 17 T cell receptor beta chains presented below share a single source sample, sequenced in a study of molecular identifiers for immune sequencing clone quantification (dated by TCRdb to 2016 to 2019). The protocol used for the library was PCR. TCRdb records Illumina HiSeq 4000 as the sequencer. TCRdb handled the public reads itself, with Q25 trimming in fastp and clone calling in MiXCR, and kept productive beta chains. Rows are unified per CDR3 protein, each entry keeping the most common DNA and genes. The sample includes 50,000 or so distinct CDR3 sequences, with approximately 26% observed a single time. The ten top clones hold around 1.8% of the sample. The sequencing input was naive CD8+ T cells from blood, with Jurkat cell RNA spiked in. The meaning of the sample's cell subset or site label: FACS-sorted CD8+CD4-CCR7+CD45RA+ naive T cells. These receptors all stem from a human donor in good health. Some libraries in this study had Jurkat cell RNA spiked in.

This clonotype was seen ten or more times. V gene TRBV6-1 combines with J gene TRBJ2-2; no firm D call. With 1 base removed from V and 4 bases from J, the gap between germline ends came to 16 bases. CDR1 MNHNS and CDR2 SASEGT come from the germline V gene. The CDR3 runs 17 residues. The chain's CDR3 is CASSEGPRLKVTGELFF. CDR3 DNA sequence: TGTGCCAGCAGTGAAGGCCCGAGGTTAAAAGTCACCGGGGAGCTGTTTTTT.

To note about this clonotype: Being one base from a much bigger clone, this may be a read error. J is TRBJ1-1 and V is TRBV7-8; D unclear. The germline gives CDR1 SGHVS, CDR2 FQNEAQ. The length of the CDR3 is 14 residues. The CDR3 loop is CASSPSIVGPEALF. The CDR3 DNA is TGTGCCAGCAGCCCGTCTATCGTTGGCCCTGAAGCTCTCTTT.

Worth noting for this clonotype: With a much larger clone just one base away, this may be a read error. The chain couples TRBV6-5 to TRBJ1-1; unclear D gene. V was clipped by 6 bases and J by 1 base, with 9 bases between them. The CDR3 consists of 13 residues. In germline, CDR1 is MNHEY, CDR2 SVGAGI. This CDR3 reads CASSPQRNTEAFF. The CDR3 DNA is TGTGCCAGCAGCCCACAACGGAACACTGAAGCTTTCTTT.

The chain carries TRBV11-1 and TRBJ2-5; D could derive from TRBD1 or TRBD2 (5 bases each). The CDR3 extends over 14 amino acids. Germline assignment: CDR1 SGHAT and CDR2 FQDESV (reference sequence). V was trimmed by 5 bases and J by 3 bases, leaving 13 bases between them. DNA of the CDR3: TGTGCCAGCAGCCTCATCGGGGCGAAAGAGACCCAGTACTTC. This codes for CASSLIGAKETQYF.

There are many counts of this clonotype. This sequence joins TRBV3-1 and TRBJ2-3, with TRBD2 identical over 13 bases. Germline V CDR1 and CDR2: LGHDT, YNNKEL (reference sequence). V shed 4 bases, J shed 4 bases, and the junction held 5 bases outside the gene matches. CDR3 length: 16 residues. CDR3 in amino acids: CASSPSLAGGPDTQYF. The DNA for the CDR3 is TGTGCCAGCAGCCCGTCACTAGCGGGGGGGCCAGATACGCAGTATTTT.

As regards this clonotype: A clone one base away is much larger, so this may be a read error. The final CDR3 position lacks the conserved phenylalanine or tryptophan, pointing to a likely read error. This rearrangement joins TRBV19 to TRBJ2-7; 9 nucleotides agree with TRBD1. Per the germline V gene, CDR1 is LNHDA and CDR2 is SQIVND (reference sequence). CDR3 length: 15 residues. J gave up 0 bases and V 6 bases, and 6 bases lay outside the gene matches. The CDR3 bases are TGTGCCAGTAGAACCGGGACAGGGAACTCCTACGAGCAGTACCTC. This translates into CASRTGTGNSYEQYL.

This clonotype was counted many times. V and J are TRBV27 and TRBJ2-7, with D hard to call. The CDR3 is 14 amino acids. Looked up from germline, CDR1 is MNHEY and CDR2 is SMNVEV (reference sequence). V was cut by 0 bases and J by 2 bases, with 8 bases left in between. CDR3 sequence: CASSLSPGAYEQYF. In DNA, the CDR3 is TGTGCCAGCAGTTTATCCCCCGGAGCCTACGAGCAGTACTTC.

Many counts were recorded for this clonotype. The chain couples TRBV4-1 to TRBJ1-1, with D unresolved. Germline CDR1 reads MGHRA; CDR2 reads YSYEKL. The CDR3 is made up of 16 amino acids. V was pared by 0 bases and J by 4 bases, with 15 bases between. CDR3 amino acids: CASSQDIRDWATEAFF. CDR3 nucleotides: TGCGCCAGCAGCCAAGATATCCGGGATTGGGCCACTGAAGCTTTCTTT.

This clonotype was seen ten or more times. CDR3 sequence: CASSQVAGGEQFF. CDR3 in DNA: TGCGCCAGCAGCCAAGTCGCAGGGGGTGAGCAGTTCTTC. The chain joins TRBV4-3 to TRBJ2-1, with 7 bases lining up with TRBD1. The V and J ends lost 1 base and 9 bases, in that order; junction bases with no gene match: 3. The CDR3 is made up of 13 amino acids. CDR1 LGHNA and CDR2 YSLEER come from the germline V gene.

At least ten counts were recorded for this clonotype. The V gene is TRBV28, the J gene TRBJ2-1, with TRBD2 identical over 10 bases. The germline CDR1 and CDR2 sequences are MDHEN and SYDVKM. This CDR3 region has 14 residues. Trimming removed 4 bases from V and 9 bases from J; junction bases left unmatched: 6. The CDR3 nucleotides read TGTGCCAGCAGTTCGAGCGGGAGGGCCGTTGAGCAGTTCTTC. Its protein product is CASSSSGRAVEQFF.

This clonotype was seen many times. This sequence joins TRBV12-3 or TRBV12-4 and TRBJ1-4, with D perhaps TRBD1 (5 bases). This CDR3 is built from 15 residues. V lost 2 bases and J lost 8, with 15 bases in between. CDR3 sequence reads: CASSLRAGILEKLFF. The CDR3 nucleotides are TGTGCCAGCAGTTTAAGGGCAGGGATCCTCGAAAAACTGTTTTTT.

This clonotype was counted many times. The chain has TRBV20-1 and TRBJ1-5; 7 bases align to TRBD1. This CDR3 is built from 16 residues. Per germline, CDR1 DFQATT and CDR2 SNEGSKA (reference sequence). J gave up 0 bases and V 5 bases, and 10 bases lay outside the gene matches. CDR3 loop: CSALPLQGTSNQPQHF. CDR3 coding DNA: TGCAGTGCTTTACCTCTACAGGGGACTAGCAATCAGCCCCAGCATTTT.

The chain combines TRBV6-2 or TRBV6-3 with TRBJ2-1, with a weak D call TRBD2 (5 bases). In germline, CDR1 is MNHEY, CDR2 SVGEGT. The CDR3 is 15 amino acids. V was pared by 2 bases and J by 8 bases, with 16 bases between. CDR3 sequence reads: CASSYVAGPRDEQFF. The CDR3 DNA sequence: TGTGCCAGCAGTTACGTGGCGGGTCCTCGGGATGAGCAGTTCTTC.

The rearrangement uses TRBV6-1 and TRBJ2-7; TRBD2 might be the D (5 bases). V was shortened by 2 bases and J by 2 bases, with 10 bases between the two germline ends. The germline gives CDR1 MNHNS, CDR2 SASEGT. The CDR3 covers 14 residues. The CDR3 is CASSERGPTYEQYF. The DNA for the CDR3 is TGTGCCAGCAGTGAACGAGGGCCCACCTACGAGCAGTACTTC.

This clonotype was recorded at least ten times. The genes are TRBV2 and TRBJ2-7; D not certain. CDR3 length: 12 amino acids. V was shortened by 2 bases and J by 4 bases, with 6 bases between the two germline ends. The germline V gene encodes CDR1 SNHLY and CDR2 FYNNEI. CDR3 in DNA: TGTGCCAGCAGTGAAATTGTGTACGAGCAGTACTTC. Its translation: CASSEIVYEQYF.

This clonotype was seen many times. The rearrangement links TRBV4-1 to TRBJ1-1; a possible D gene is TRBD1 (5 bases). The CDR3 loop spans 14 amino acids. Germline CDR1 MGHRA, CDR2 YSYEKL. With 2 bases removed from V and 11 bases from J, the gap between germline ends came to 18 bases. This chain's CDR3 is CASSQFKGTDMAFF. The CDR3 DNA is TGCGCCAGCAGCCAATTTAAGGGGACGGATATGGCTTTCTTT.

This clonotype was counted many times. The J gene is TRBJ1-5, the V gene TRBV9; D is unclear. Trimming left V 1 base short and J 7 bases short, with 15 bases between. The germline V gene has CDR1 SGDLS and CDR2 YYNGEE. The CDR3 is 15 residues long. The chain's CDR3 is CASSVSGLMGQPQHF. CDR3 coding DNA: TGTGCCAGCAGCGTATCGGGTTTGATGGGGCAGCCCCAGCATTTT.